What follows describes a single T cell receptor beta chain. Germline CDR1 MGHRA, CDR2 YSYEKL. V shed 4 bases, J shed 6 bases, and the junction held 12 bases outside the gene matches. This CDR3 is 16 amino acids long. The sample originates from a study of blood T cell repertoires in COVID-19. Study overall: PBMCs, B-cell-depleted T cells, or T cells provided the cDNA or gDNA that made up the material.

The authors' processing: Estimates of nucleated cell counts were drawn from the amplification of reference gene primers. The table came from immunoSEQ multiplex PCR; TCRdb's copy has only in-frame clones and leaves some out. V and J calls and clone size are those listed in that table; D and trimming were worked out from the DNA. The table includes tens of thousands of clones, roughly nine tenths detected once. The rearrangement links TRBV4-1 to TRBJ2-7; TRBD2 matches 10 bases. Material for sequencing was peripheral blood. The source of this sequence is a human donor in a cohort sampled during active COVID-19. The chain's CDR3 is CASSPVVSSGRGEQYF. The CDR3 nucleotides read TGCGCCAGCAGCCCGGTAGTATCTAGCGGGAGAGGCGAGCAGTACTTC.